This TCR beta chain stems from a study of blood T cell repertoires in COVID-19. The assay was immunoSEQ multiplex PCR, and TCRdb's table has in-frame clones only and misses some. The table records just over 350,000 clones, over 75% of them present only once. The ends lost 2 bases at V and 4 bases at J; junction bases unmatched: 2. This CDR3 is built from 15 residues. The germline V gene has CDR1 SGHTA and CDR2 FQGNSA. The rearrangement joins TRBV7-2 to TRBJ2-3; TRBD2 matches 11 bases. The sequence derives from a woman aged 25 to 45 who had recovered from COVID-19. The sequenced sample was PBMCs or T cells enriched from blood (not recorded which). CDR3: CASSLLAGGADTQYF. The CDR3 DNA reads as TGTGCCAGCAGCTTACTAGCGGGGGGCGCAGATACGCAGTATTTT.